Below are 26 T cell receptor beta chains sequenced from a single sample in a study of identical twins. TCRdb called the 5' RACE reads again in MiXCR, with one record for every CDR3 protein. This table holds hundreds of thousands of distinct CDR3 sequences, roughly 8.6% found once. These same records also appear under a second study, on yellow fever vaccine responses in identical twins.

The sample taken for sequencing was memory (CD45RO+) T cells sorted from blood. These receptors came from a woman aged 18-29 years in good health.

This clonotype was detected a few times. This chain joins TRBV7-9 and TRBJ2-1; D might be TRBD1 or TRBD2, each matching 6 bases. This CDR3 is 14 amino acids long. Between the trimmed V and J ends, which lost 4 bases and 9 bases, there was a span of 16 bases. Germline lookup yields CDR1 SEHNR and CDR2 FQNEAQ (reference sequence). Here the CDR3 reads CASSWRGDGAEQFF. In DNA, the CDR3 is TGTGCCAGCAGCTGGAGGGGGGACGGCGCTGAGCAGTTCTTC.

A note on this clonotype: Given a much more abundant clone one base away, this may be a read error. J is TRBJ2-5 and V is TRBV15, with D perhaps TRBD1 or TRBD2 (5 bases each). Trimming took off 2 bases at V and 2 bases at J, with 18 bases between the two ends. Looked up from germline, CDR1 is LNHNV and CDR2 is YYDKDF (reference sequence). This CDR3 is 17 amino acids long. The DNA for the CDR3 is TGTGCCACCAGCAGATTAACTATCGGGGACCTACAAGAGACCCAGTACTTC. Protein product: CATSRLTIGDLQETQYF.

This clonotype was detected only a few times. The rearrangement links TRBV10-3 to TRBJ2-1, with a tentative D call TRBD1 (5 bases). The CDR3 loop spans 12 amino acids. V shed 2 bases and J shed 7 bases, with 6 bases lying between them. Germline values: CDR1 ENHRY, CDR2 SYGVKD. CDR3 DNA: TGTGCCATCAGTGAGAAGGGGAATGAGCAGTTCTTC. Encoded protein: CAISEKGNEQFF.

There are many counts of this clonotype. CDR3: CSARGPGETQYF. CDR3 DNA: TGCAGTGCTAGAGGACCAGGGGAGACCCAGTACTTC. V usage is TRBV20-1 and J usage is TRBJ2-5; D is possibly TRBD1 (5 bases). The CDR3 consists of 12 residues. V lost 1 base and J lost 5, with 8 bases in between. Germline V gives CDR1 DFQATT, CDR2 SNEGSKA (reference sequence).

This clonotype was observed a few times. The CDR3 sequence: CASSYYGDYGYTF. CDR3 nucleotide sequence: TGTGCCAGCAGTTACTACGGGGATTATGGCTACACCTTC. The rearrangement uses TRBV6-5 and TRBJ1-2, with D hard to call. CDR3 length equals 13 residues. Germline CDR1 MNHEY, CDR2 SVGAGI. The ends were cut back, 1 base at V and 5 bases at J, with 8 bases in the middle.

This clonotype was picked up many times. The genes are TRBV11-2 and TRBJ2-3; TRBD2 agrees at 9 bases. Germline trimming cut 2 bases from V and 6 bases from J; bases unmatched to any gene: 6. CDR1 is SGHAT and CDR2 is FQNNGV in the germline V gene. The CDR3 totals 15 residues. Here the CDR3 reads CASSLFIAGADTQYF. CDR3 DNA sequence: TGTGCCAGCAGCTTATTTATAGCGGGGGCCGATACGCAGTATTTT.

This sequence joins TRBV6-4 and TRBJ1-1; D is possibly TRBD1 (6 bases). CDR1 and CDR2 from the germline V gene are MRHNA and SNTAGT. The CDR3 sequence is 12 residues long. V shed 6 bases and J shed 7 bases, with 12 bases lying between them. DNA for the CDR3: TGTGCCAGCAGAGAGACAGGCGGTGAAGCTTTCTTT. It translates to CASRETGGEAFF.

The rearrangement joins TRBV18 to TRBJ1-2, with no clear D. Trimming took 1 base from V and 2 from J, leaving 8 bases between them. The CDR3 has 14 residues. CDR1 is KGHSH and CDR2 is LQKENI in the germline V gene. The CDR3 here is CASSPLETNYGYTF. The CDR3 DNA reads TGTGCCAGCTCACCACTCGAGACCAACTATGGCTACACCTTC.

The chain links TRBV29-1 to TRBJ2-3; no definite D call. Per germline, CDR1 SQVTM and CDR2 ANQGSEA. Deletions cut 8 bases from V and 1 base from J, with 7 bases between. CDR3 size: 11 residues. CDR3 nucleotides: TGCAGCCTTGCAGGCACAGATACGCAGTATTTT. Translating gives CSLAGTDTQYF.

This clonotype was observed at least ten times. The CDR3 DNA is TGCGCCAGCACAGGGGGAGGCAACACCGGGGAGCTGTTTTTT. Its translation: CASTGGGNTGELFF. The chain couples TRBV4-1 to TRBJ2-2; TRBD1 might be the D (7 bases). In germline, CDR1 is MGHRA, CDR2 YSYEKL. The germline V and J ends were trimmed by 7 bases and 2 bases, with 11 bases remaining between them. CDR3 length equals 14 residues.

The chain couples TRBV18 to TRBJ2-1, with unresolved D. The germline gives CDR1 KGHSH, CDR2 LQKENI. The V gene lost 0 bases and the J gene lost 0 bases, with 18 bases spanning the gap. There are 19 residues in the CDR3. The CDR3 region is CASSPPFVPLLRSYNEQFF. The CDR3, as DNA: TGTGCCAGCTCACCACCGTTCGTGCCTCTACTACGCTCCTACAATGAGCAGTTCTTC.

The chain joins TRBV5-1 to TRBJ2-6, with D tentatively TRBD2 (5 bases). The germline V gene encodes CDR1 SGHRS and CDR2 YFSETQ. V was cut by 7 bases and J by 3 bases, with 11 bases left in between. This CDR3 spans 14 amino acids. CDR3 region: CASRGGFGANVLTF. The CDR3 DNA sequence: TGCGCCAGCCGAGGAGGTTTTGGGGCCAACGTCCTGACTTTC.

This clonotype was recorded many times. CDR3 bases: TGTGCCAGCAGTTTAATGCTCAGGGACACTGAAGCTTTCTTT. Its protein product is CASSLMLRDTEAFF. The chain joins TRBV12-3 or TRBV12-4 to TRBJ1-1, with D tentatively TRBD1 (5 bases). The CDR3 runs to 14 residues. V lost 2 bases to trimming and J lost 3 bases, with 10 bases between them.

Here the CDR3 DNA reads TGTGCCAGCAGCCAAGGAAGCTGGAGACAAAACATTCAGTACTTC. Its protein product is CASSQGSWRQNIQYF. The genes are TRBV3-1 and TRBJ2-4; D not certain. Trimming cost V 1 base and J 5 bases, with 12 bases left between them. The CDR3 has 15 amino acids. CDR1 is LGHDT, CDR2 YNNKEL, per germline (reference sequence).

This clonotype appeared many times. This chain uses TRBV4-1 with TRBJ1-5; D unresolved. From germline, CDR1 is MGHRA and CDR2 YSYEKL. The V and J ends lost 0 bases and 0 bases respectively, with 15 bases between them. The CDR3 sequence is 18 residues long. The CDR3 nucleotides are TGCGCCAGCAGCCAAGACCTGTGGGGAGGCGGTAGCAATCAGCCCCAGCATTTT. Protein product: CASSQDLWGGGSNQPQHF.

This clonotype was recorded a few times. This chain connects TRBV20-1 to TRBJ2-1; the match to TRBD2 covers 7 bases. Trimming removed 5 bases from V and 7 bases from J; junction bases left unmatched: 5. CDR3 length: 12 residues. Per the germline V gene, CDR1 is DFQATT and CDR2 is SNEGSKA (reference sequence). CDR3 region: CSARLSGNEQFF. The CDR3 bases are TGCAGTGCTCGGCTTAGCGGGAATGAGCAGTTCTTC.

The chain has TRBV18 and TRBJ2-2; tentatively, D is TRBD1 or TRBD2 (5 bases each). Germline CDR1 is KGHSH and CDR2 is LQKENI. CDR3 size: 16 residues. V lost 1 base, J lost 7 bases, and 16 bases lay in between. The CDR3 spells CASSPRGRIANGELFF. Here the CDR3 DNA reads TGTGCCAGCTCACCACGGGGACGGATCGCTAACGGGGAGCTGTTTTTT.

The chain employs TRBV10-3 and TRBJ2-1, with a possible D match to TRBD2 (6 bases). The length of the CDR3 is 12 residues. The germline V gene encodes CDR1 ENHRY and CDR2 SYGVKD. Trimming removed 6 bases at V and 9 bases at J, with 12 bases between. The CDR3 DNA sequence: TGTGCCATCAGACCTCAGGGAGGTGAGCAGTTCTTC. It encodes CAIRPQGGEQFF.

This clonotype was seen repeatedly, ten times or more. V usage is TRBV2 and J usage is TRBJ2-1, with TRBD1 as a possible D gene (5 bases). Germline CDR1 SNHLY, CDR2 FYNNEI. The CDR3 runs to 14 residues. Trimming cost V 6 bases and J 6 bases, with 15 bases left between them. The CDR3 sequence: CASRGTGRANEQFF. CDR3 DNA sequence: TGTGCCAGCAGGGGAACGGGCAGGGCCAATGAGCAGTTCTTC.

This clonotype was seen a handful of times. The chain uses TRBV6-1 and TRBJ2-7; 7 bases map to TRBD1. V shed 6 bases and J 5 bases; nucleotides not matched to a gene: 7. Looked up from germline, CDR1 is MNHNS and CDR2 is SASEGT. The CDR3 runs 13 residues. CDR3 nucleotide sequence: TGTGCCAGCAGCCGCGGACAGGACGACGAGCAGTACGTC. Its protein is CASSRGQDDEQYV.

This clonotype came up many times. The chain is built from TRBV20-1 and TRBJ1-2; D ambiguous. With 4 bases removed from V and 0 bases from J, the gap between germline ends came to 15 bases. The CDR3 length is 15 residues. Germline-derived CDR1 and CDR2 are DFQATT and SNEGSKA (reference sequence). The CDR3 nucleotides read TGCAGTGCTACCGCGACTCCTGGAGCTAACTATGGCTACACCTTC. Translation gives CSATATPGANYGYTF.

The chain links TRBV14 to TRBJ1-2, with D maybe TRBD1 (6 bases). Trimming cost V 8 bases and J 10 bases, with 14 bases left between them. The CDR3 is 11 amino acids. CDR1 SGHDN and CDR2 FVKESK come from the germline V gene. The chain's CDR3 is CASGTTADYTF. CDR3 DNA sequence: TGTGCCAGCGGGACAACCGCCGACTACACCTTC. Drawing the rest from reference TRBV14 and TRBJ1-2, the complete variable domain is EAGVTQFPSHSVIEKGQTVTLRCDPISGHDNLYWYRRVMGKEIKFLLHFVKESKQDESGMPNNRFLAERTGGTYSTLKVQPAELEDSGVYFCASGTTADYTFGSGTRLTVV.

The chain combines TRBV10-3 with TRBJ2-1, with D perhaps matching TRBD1 or TRBD2 (5 bases each). The V and J ends lost 7 bases and 8 bases respectively, with 18 bases between them. Germline assignment: CDR1 ENHRY and CDR2 SYGVKD. The CDR3 has 14 residues. CDR3 DNA: TGTGCCATCAAGGTGGACGGGACCGGGGATGAGCAGTTCTTC. As protein: CAIKVDGTGDEQFF.

This clonotype was seen many times. V is TRBV7-9 and J is TRBJ2-1; 7 bases fit TRBD1. CDR3 length: 15 residues. After removal of 6 bases from V and 6 bases from J, the junction contained 11 bases not matched to a gene. Germline CDR1 is SEHNR and CDR2 is FQNEAQ (reference sequence). The CDR3 reads CASRQTGLLGNEQFF. As DNA, the CDR3 is TGTGCCAGCAGACAGACAGGGCTCCTGGGCAATGAGCAGTTCTTC.

This clonotype has ten or more counts. The J gene is TRBJ2-6, the V gene TRBV5-1, with 7 bases that match TRBD1. Trimming removed 5 bases from V and 0 bases from J; junction bases left unmatched: 8. Germline CDR1 is SGHRS and CDR2 is YFSETQ. The CDR3 runs to 17 residues. In nucleotides, the CDR3 is TGCGCCAGCAGACAAGGACAGGAGTTCTCTGGGGCCAACGTCCTGACTTTC. The encoded protein is CASRQGQEFSGANVLTF.

The chain links TRBV29-1 to TRBJ1-2, with D hard to call. V was trimmed by 6 bases and J by 0 bases, leaving 11 bases between them. The V gene's germline CDR1 is SQVTM and CDR2 ANQGSEA. The CDR3 is made up of 13 amino acids. CDR3 protein: CSVPGLANYGYTF. Here the CDR3 DNA reads TGCAGCGTCCCCGGTCTCGCTAACTATGGCTACACCTTC.